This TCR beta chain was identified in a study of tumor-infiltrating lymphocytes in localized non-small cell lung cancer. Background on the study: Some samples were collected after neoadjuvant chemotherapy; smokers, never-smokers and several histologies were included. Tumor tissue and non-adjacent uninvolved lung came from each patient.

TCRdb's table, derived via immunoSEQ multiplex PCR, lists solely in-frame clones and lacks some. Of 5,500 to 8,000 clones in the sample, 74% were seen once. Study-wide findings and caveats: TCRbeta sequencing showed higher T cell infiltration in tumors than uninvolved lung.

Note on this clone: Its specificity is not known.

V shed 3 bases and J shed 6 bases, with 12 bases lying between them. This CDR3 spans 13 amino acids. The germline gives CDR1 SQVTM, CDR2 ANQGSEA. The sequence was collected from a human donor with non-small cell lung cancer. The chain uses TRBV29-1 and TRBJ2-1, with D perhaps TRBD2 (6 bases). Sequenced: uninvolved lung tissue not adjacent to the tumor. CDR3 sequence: CSVDGWGGNEQFF. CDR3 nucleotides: TGCAGCGTTGATGGATGGGGAGGCAATGAGCAGTTCTTC.